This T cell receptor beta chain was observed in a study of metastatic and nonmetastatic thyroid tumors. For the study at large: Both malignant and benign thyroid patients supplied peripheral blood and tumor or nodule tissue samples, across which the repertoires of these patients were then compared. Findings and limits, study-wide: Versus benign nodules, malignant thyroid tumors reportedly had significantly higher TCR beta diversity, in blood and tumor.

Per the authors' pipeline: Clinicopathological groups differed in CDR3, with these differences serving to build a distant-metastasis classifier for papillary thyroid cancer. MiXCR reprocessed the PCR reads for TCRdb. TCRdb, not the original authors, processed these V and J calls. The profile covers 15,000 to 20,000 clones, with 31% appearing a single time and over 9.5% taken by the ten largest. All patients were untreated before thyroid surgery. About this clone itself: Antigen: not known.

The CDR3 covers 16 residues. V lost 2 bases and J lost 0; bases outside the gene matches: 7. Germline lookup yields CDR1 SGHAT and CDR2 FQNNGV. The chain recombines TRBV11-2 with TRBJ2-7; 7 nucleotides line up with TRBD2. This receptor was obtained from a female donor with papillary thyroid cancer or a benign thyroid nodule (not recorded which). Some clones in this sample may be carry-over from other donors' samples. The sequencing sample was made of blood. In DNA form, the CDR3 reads TGTGCCAGCAGCTTAATGGGCGGGGGAAGCTCCTACGAGCAGTACTTC. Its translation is CASSLMGGGSSYEQYF. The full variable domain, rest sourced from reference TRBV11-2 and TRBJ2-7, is EAGVAQSPRYKIIEKRQSVAFWCNPISGHATLYWYQQILGQGPKLLIQFQNNGVVDDSQLPKDRFSAERLKGVDSTLKIQPAKLEDSAVYLCASSLMGGGSSYEQYFGPGTRLTVT.